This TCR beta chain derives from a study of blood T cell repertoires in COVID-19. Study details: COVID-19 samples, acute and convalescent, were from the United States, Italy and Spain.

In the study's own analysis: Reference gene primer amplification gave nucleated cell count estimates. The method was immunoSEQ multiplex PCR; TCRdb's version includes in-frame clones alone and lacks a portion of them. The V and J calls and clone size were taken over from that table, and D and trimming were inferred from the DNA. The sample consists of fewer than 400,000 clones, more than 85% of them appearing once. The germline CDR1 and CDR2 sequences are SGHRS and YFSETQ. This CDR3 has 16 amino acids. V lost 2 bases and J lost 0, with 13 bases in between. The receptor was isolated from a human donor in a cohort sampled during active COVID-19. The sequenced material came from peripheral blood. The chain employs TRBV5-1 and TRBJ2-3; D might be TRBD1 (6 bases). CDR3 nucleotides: TGCGCCAGCAGCTTAGTCGGGGACACAAGCACAGATACGCAGTATTTT. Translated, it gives CASSLVGDTSTDTQYF.